This T cell receptor (beta chain) was profiled in a study of Graves' ophthalmopathy and Graves' hyperthyroidism. The authors amplified TCR beta CDR3 regions from RNA transcripts. HTBI-primed first-round RT-PCR preceded second-round multiplex PCR. Each CDR3 protein is one row after TCRdb ran MiXCR on the multiplex PCR reads. In the table there are under 250,000 distinct CDR3 sequences, 25% to 30% of which are singletons. Germline V gene lookup returns CDR1 MNHNS and CDR2 SASEGT. Trimming cost V 5 bases and J 2 bases, with 10 bases left between them. This CDR3 is 13 amino acids long. Excluded were patients with other autoimmune diseases, uncontrolled infections, pregnancy or lactation.

This receptor was identified in a man aged 45-65 years with Graves' ophthalmopathy. Source material: peripheral blood. This chain uses TRBV6-1 with TRBJ2-7, with D perhaps matching TRBD2 (5 bases). CDR3 sequence: CASSNAGTYEQYF. For the CDR3, the DNA is TGTGCCAGCAGTAATGCCGGGACCTACGAGCAGTACTTC.